Here is one T cell receptor beta chain with its context. The data were produced by immunoSEQ multiplex PCR, yet TCRdb's version contains in-frame clones alone and is incomplete. Here the sample spans roughly 41,000 clones, approximately 85% being singletons. These data originate in a study of blood T cell repertoires in COVID-19. Study at large: Collection of acute and convalescent COVID-19 samples took place in the United States, Italy and Spain. Sample material is recorded as cDNA or gDNA derived from T cells, B-cell-depleted T cells, or PBMCs.

Germline trimming cut 5 bases from V and 6 bases from J; bases unmatched to any gene: 4. CDR1 is SGHTA and CDR2 is FQGTGA in the germline V gene. The CDR3 runs to 13 residues. The J gene is TRBJ2-4, the V gene TRBV7-3, with 7 bases aligning to TRBD1. Input material: peripheral blood. This TCR derives from a human donor in a cohort sampled during active COVID-19. The donor label of this sample is uncertain. CDR3 amino acids: CASSDRVGNIQYF. The CDR3 DNA is TGTGCCAGCAGCGACAGGGTCGGAAACATTCAGTACTTC.